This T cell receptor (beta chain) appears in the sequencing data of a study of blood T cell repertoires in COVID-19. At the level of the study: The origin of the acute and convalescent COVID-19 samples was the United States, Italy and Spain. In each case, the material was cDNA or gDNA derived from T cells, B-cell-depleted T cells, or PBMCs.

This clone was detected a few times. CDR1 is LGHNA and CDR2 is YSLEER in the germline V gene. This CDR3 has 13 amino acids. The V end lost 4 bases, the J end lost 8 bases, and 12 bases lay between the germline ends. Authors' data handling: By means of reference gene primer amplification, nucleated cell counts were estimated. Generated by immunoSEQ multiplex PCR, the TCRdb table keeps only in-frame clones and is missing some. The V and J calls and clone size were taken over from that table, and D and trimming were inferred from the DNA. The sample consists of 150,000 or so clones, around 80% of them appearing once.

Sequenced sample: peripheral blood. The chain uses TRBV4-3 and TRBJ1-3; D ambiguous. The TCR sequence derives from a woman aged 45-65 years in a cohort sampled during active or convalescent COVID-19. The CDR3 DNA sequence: TGCGCCAGCAGCCCTTCGGTCGGGGACACCATATATTTT. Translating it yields CASSPSVGDTIYF.